This is a list of T cell receptor beta chains from one sample in a study of blood T cell repertoires in COVID-19. Profiled with immunoSEQ multiplex PCR; TCRdb holds only in-frame clones, not every one. Of some 300,000 clones listed, approximately 80% are singletons. The sample was peripheral blood. These receptors came from a woman aged 50 to 60 with active or convalescent COVID-19. The CDR3 runs from the conserved cysteine through the conserved F or W. Fields, in order: J gene, D gene, clone size, V gene, CDR3 DNA, CDR3 protein. A D gene is named only where the DNA matches it firmly. The size field is filled for only some rows; it gives once, few, many or a size class.

>TRBJ2-5|TRBD2|many|TRBV3-1/TRBV3-2
TGTGCCAGCAGCGGCGGGACTAGCGGGAGTTGGTTAGAGACCCAGTACTTC
CASSGGTSGSWLETQYF
>TRBJ2-1|TRBD2|.|TRBV5-4
TGTGCCAGCAGCTTGGGGGGACTAGCGGGAGCTTCGGACCAGTTCTTC
CASSLGGLAGASDQFF
>TRBJ2-2|TRBD2|once|TRBV10-3
TGTGCCATCGGGGGGACTAGCGCGAACACCGGGGAGCTGTTTTTT
CAIGGTSANTGELFF
>TRBJ1-6|.|.|TRBV6-4
TGTGCCAGCAGTGACGGGAGCAGCGATTCACCCCTCCACTTT
CASSDGSSDSPLHF
>TRBJ2-7|TRBD1|.|TRBV5-5
TGTGCCAGCAGTCGAGGACAGGGTTCCCCTTTAAGCGAGCAGTACTTC
CASSRGQGSPLSEQYF
>TRBJ2-1|.|.|TRBV7-2
TGTGCCAGCAGCTTAGCTGCGATCTCCTACAATGAGCAGTTCTTC
CASSLAAISYNEQFF
>TRBJ2-1|.|.|TRBV7-8
TGTGCCAGCAGCTTGACAGGCACCATTTCCTACAATGAGCAGTTCTTC
CASSLTGTISYNEQFF
>TRBJ1-2|TRBD1|.|TRBV5-4
TGTGCCAGCAGTATGGGGTCCTACCGGGACAGGAACTATGGCTACACCTTC
CASSMGSYRDRNYGYTF
>TRBJ1-1|TRBD1|.|TRBV7-2
TGTGCCAGCAGCTTAGTGGACAGGGGAAGATGGACTGAAGCTTTCTTT
CASSLVDRGRWTEAFF
>TRBJ2-1|.|.|TRBV5-1
TGCGCCAGCAGCTTGGCGGAAGTGGGACTGGAGCAGTTCTTC
CASSLAEVGLEQFF
>TRBJ2-4|TRBD2|.|TRBV7-9
TGTGCCAGCAGCCAAACTAGCGGGAGGCCCAAAAACATTCAGTACTTC
CASSQTSGRPKNIQYF
>TRBJ1-2|.|.|TRBV19
TGTGCCAGTAGTCTGGGGGGGGCGGACTACACCTTC
CASSLGGADYTF
>TRBJ2-5|.|.|TRBV9
TGTGCCAGCAGCGTAGGAGGGATACGGTGGGAGACCCAGTACTTC
CASSVGGIRWETQYF
>TRBJ2-3|.|.|TRBV2
TGTGCCAGCAGCGACGAGCGGGCTACCCGCGATACGCAGTATTTT
CASSDERATRDTQYF
>TRBJ2-1|.|once|TRBV2
TGTGCCGCGGGTTTCTTCTCCTACAATGAGCAGTTCTTC
CAAGFFSYNEQFF
>TRBJ1-5|.|.|TRBV4-1
TGCGCCAGCAGCCAAGATTGGGGAGGCAATCAGCCCCAGCATTTT
CASSQDWGGNQPQHF
>TRBJ2-3|TRBD2|.|TRBV11-2
TGTGCCAGCAGTCGGATTAGCGGGAGGGCCACAGATACGCAGTATTTT
CASSRISGRATDTQYF
>TRBJ2-1|TRBD2|.|TRBV29-1
TGCAGCGTTGAAGGGGTGGTAGGGGCTGGGACTAGCTCCTACAATGAGCAGTTCTTC
CSVEGVVGAGTSSYNEQFF
>TRBJ2-7|.|many|TRBV6-5
TGTGCCAGCAGCGCCGGACAGAGAAAAACCTACGAGCAGTACTTC
CASSAGQRKTYEQYF
>TRBJ1-2|TRBD1|.|TRBV27
TGTGCCAGCAGTTTCGACAGGGCCTATGGCTACACCTTC
CASSFDRAYGYTF
>TRBJ1-2|TRBD1|.|TRBV2
TGTGCCAGCAAGGGACAGGGCCTCCCTTGGGGCTACACCTTC
CASKGQGLPWGYTF
>TRBJ2-5|.|medium-sized|TRBV4-1
TGCGCCAGCAGCCAAGAAGGAGATGGAGAGACCCAGTACTTC
CASSQEGDGETQYF
>TRBJ1-1|.|.|TRBV4-2
TGTGCCAGCAGCCAAATGGGACAATTGAACACTGAAGCTTTCTTT
CASSQMGQLNTEAFF
>TRBJ2-7|TRBD1|.|TRBV5-6
TGTGCCAGCAGCTGGACAGGTTCCTACGAGCAGTACTTC
CASSWTGSYEQYF
>TRBJ2-1|TRBD2|.|TRBV5-1
TGCGCCAGCAGCTTACCTATAGCGGGAGGGCCGATGAATGAGCAGTTCTTC
CASSLPIAGGPMNEQFF
>TRBJ1-2|.|.|TRBV6-4
TGTGCCAGCTCGCCGAGAAGGGAGTTTCCATATGGCTACACCTTC
CASSPRREFPYGYTF
>TRBJ2-1|TRBD2|.|TRBV5-1
TGCGCCAGCAGCCTCCTAACTAGCGGGAGGGGGAATGAGCAGTTCTTC
CASSLLTSGRGNEQFF
>TRBJ1-4|.|.|TRBV2
TGTGCCAGCAGTTCCCACAGGGTTAGGGAAAAACTGTTTTTT
CASSSHRVREKLFF
>TRBJ2-7|.|.|TRBV28
TGTGCCAGCAGTTTGCCGGCAGGGGATACTTCCGAGCAGTACTTC
CASSLPAGDTSEQYF
>TRBJ1-2|TRBD1|.|TRBV28
TGTGCCAGCAGTTTAGTGCGGACAGGGGTTCCTGGCTACACCTTC
CASSLVRTGVPGYTF
>TRBJ2-3|.|.|TRBV29-1
TGCAGCGTCTTAGGGGTTGACGCAGATACGCAGTATTTT
CSVLGVDADTQYF
>TRBJ2-7|.|.|TRBV20-1
TGCAGTGCTTCCCAGGACGAGCAGTACTTC
CSASQDEQYF
>TRBJ1-2|.|.|TRBV7-8
TGTGCCAGCAGCAGTCGGACAGATTACGACTACACCTTC
CASSSRTDYDYTF
>TRBJ2-1|.|.|TRBV29-1
TGCAGCGTTGATCAGATGAATGAGCAGTTCTTC
CSVDQMNEQFF
>TRBJ2-1|TRBD1|.|TRBV29-1
TGCAGCGTTGATCCCGGGACAGGCAGCAATGAGCAGTTCTTC
CSVDPGTGSNEQFF
>TRBJ2-3|.|.|TRBV11-2
TGTGCCAGCAGCCCCGTAGGGGGAAAACCCCCCACAGATACGCAGTATTTT
CASSPVGGKPPTDTQYF
>TRBJ2-1|.|.|TRBV9
TGTGCCAGCAGCGTAGGGCAGGGGACCTACAATGAGCAGTTCTTC
CASSVGQGTYNEQFF
>TRBJ2-2|.|.|TRBV5-1
TGCGCCAGCAGTATACAGGATGGGGACACCGGGGAGCTGTTTTTT
CASSIQDGDTGELFF
>TRBJ1-5|.|once|TRBV2
TGTGCCTCCAAGGGGGGGGGTATGCTCGATCAGCCCCAGCATTTT
CASKGGGMLDQPQHF
>TRBJ1-1|TRBD1|.|TRBV11-2
TGTGCCAGCACCCCTGGGGGCCGGGGACAGGGTGAAGCTTTCTTT
CASTPGGRGQGEAFF
>TRBJ2-7|TRBD2|.|TRBV2
TGTGCCAGCCTCGAATTCCTTACTAGCGGGAGGTTTGTCTACGAGCAGTACTTC
CASLEFLTSGRFVYEQYF